The present TCR beta chain was sequenced within a study of cytomegalovirus exposure and HLA in healthy donors (dated by TCRdb to between 2016 and 2019). Background on the whole study: An earlier analysis of approximately 550 of the donors reported 250 to 300 Gb of sequence data and more than 90 million unique TCR beta sequences from about 179 million T cells. An early release that covered several hundred HLA-typed donors contained around 300 gigabases of sequencing data and tens of millions of unique TCR sequences. Of the 398 genotyped donors, approximately 81% were placed in the genetic ancestry cluster associated with self-reported Caucasian donors. The study was designed to test whether signatures of past pathogen exposure could be identified by cataloging public T cell receptors. The study profiled the T cell repertoires of about 640 subjects by immunosequencing and related them to cytomegalovirus serostatus. Along with the roughly 670-subject first cohort, a separate validation cohort of over a hundred different subjects was used. To predict cytomegalovirus infection status, the study brought together high-throughput TCR immunosequencing, statistical association of individual TCRs with disease status, and machine learning. In a later analysis, previously published TCR beta repertoires from 550 to 750 donors were re-analyzed and high-resolution HLA genotyping was added so that TCR occurrence patterns could be studied. The later analysis used no new phenotypic data to find candidate immune exposures, relying instead on TCR beta sequences and their occurrence across donors. In an earlier analysis of 500 to 650 of the donors, high-throughput TCR beta sequencing was used to judge whether each TCR beta V gene segment behaved as functional or pseudogenic. Alongside the repertoire data, information on donor age, sex, ethnicity and CMV serostatus was compiled. Genome-wide SNP genotypes for about three fifths of the 666 donors were used in a later genetic analysis, which treated that subset as a discovery cohort. All discovery cohort repertoires had been generated using a single sequencing platform. Both class I and class II loci were covered by HLA typing, at four-digit resolution. The number of donors typed differed by locus, with roughly 629-640 for A, B, C, DRB1 and DQB1, approximately 500 for DQA1, approximately 570 for DPA1, and about 450 for DPB1. Roughly five DR-DQ haplotypes were treated as single units for association and clustering because of strong linkage in the cohort. Among some 400 genotyped donors of the cohort, an average of around 240,000 unique TCR beta nucleotide sequences was sequenced per donor, of which about 18% were non-productive. The study at large found these results: A later analysis found that HLA-associated TCR beta chains were more clonally expanded and had lower generation probabilities than equally common non-associated chains. Because counts were too low, about 18 rarely observed V segments, including chromosome 9 orphons, were excluded from the earlier analysis of some 590 of the donors. In a later analysis, TCR association rates were found to vary across HLA loci, with the most associated TCRs seen for DRB1 alleles and the fewest for HLA-C alleles. Because some donors lacked HLA typing at each locus, the association tests relied only on the typed subset. The authors suggested that the approach could potentially be extended to other disease states and immunological phenotypes. The classifier was reported to diagnose cytomegalovirus status with high specificity and sensitivity in both the original cohort and the validation cohort. Across donors, most TCR sequences were observed very rarely, whereas some public TCRs were present in many individuals. In an earlier analysis of roughly 500 of the donors, most TCR beta V segments appeared in productive rearrangements about 87% or about 30% of the time, broadly matching IMGT annotations. According to a later genetic analysis, donors in an Asian-associated ancestry cluster had fewer N-insertions in productive TCRs than the approximately 700-donor mean. According to a later analysis, most CMV-associated TCR beta chains appeared to be HLA-restricted, and the HLA associations seemed to be driven largely by CMV exposure. The presence/absence analyses assumed that sequencing depth was roughly uniform across donors, and that assumption may not be true. According to a later analysis, parvovirus B19, influenza, CMV and Epstein-Barr virus appeared linked to several top co-occurrence clusters. Specific HLA alleles were associated with 16,951 TCR beta sequences at a false discovery rate of 0.05 in a later analysis. A further reported finding was that TCR beta sequences accurately predicted the HLA-A and HLA-B alleles for most subjects in the first cohort. A few of the identified cytomegalovirus-associated TCR beta chains were confirmed in vitro to be specific for cytomegalovirus antigens. The study listed 150 to 200 TCR beta chains as associated with cytomegalovirus. When HLA alleles, especially DR and DQ, strongly co-occurred, TCR associations were difficult to assign to individual alleles. Only TCR beta chains were sequenced in this cohort, and the absence of alpha or paired-chain data limited detectable features. A later genetic analysis associated a missense DCLRE1C variant with V-gene and J-gene trimming of TCR beta chains, and an independent cohort replicated the association. Linkage disequilibrium might explain the correlated functional status among segregating V segments, but an unknown experimental factor could not be ruled out. Some IMGT-functional V segments, including TRBV6-2 and TRBV6-3, could not be distinguished by the 87-base-pair reads and were therefore excluded. A group of highly shared sequence variants was considered likely to be a technical artifact of the sequencing pipeline. CMV serostatus was the only immune exposure information available for the cohort.

The cohort was made up of 500 to 850 healthy bone marrow donors. All cohort members were sampled while nominally healthy, although unrecorded immune exposures were likely present. The donor tested CMV seronegative, placing the donor among the roughly 340 seronegative members of the cohort. A peripheral blood sample was collected from each donor, and TCR beta sequencing was performed on peripheral blood mononuclear cells. The Qiagen DNeasy Blood Extraction Kit was used to extract genomic DNA from the blood cell samples. With regard to this clone: Its antigen has not been determined. At one end the junction does not follow the germline gene, possibly because of a read error.

From the germline V gene (reference sequence), CDR1 is SEHNR and CDR2 is FQNEAQ. The CDR3 runs 15 residues from the cysteine to the phenylalanine. The entry retains the CDR3 DNA only, 45 bases that are in frame from base 1. Receptors were amplified or captured by the immunoSEQ multiplex PCR assay. For the multiplex PCR, a mixture combining 60 forward primers for TCR Vbeta segments and 13 reverse primers for TCR Jbeta segments was used. The CDR3 region of rearranged TCR beta genes was amplified from genomic DNA with a multiplex PCR assay. The Illumina HiSeq System was used to sequence the amplified TCR beta libraries as 87-base-pair reads. Processing in the source paper ran as follows. A later analysis counted some 74 million unique TCR beta chains across the 670 or so repertoires, and 10 million to 11 million of these chains were shared by at least two donors. To remove PCR and sequencing errors, raw reads were error-corrected and collapsed into unique sequences using a nearest-neighbor algorithm that merged closely related sequences. Alignment of CDR3 sequences to IMGT reference sequences was used to assign V, D and J gene segments. Each retained sequence needed at least a six-nucleotide match to both a V gene segment and a J gene segment. A rearrangement counted as productive if the CDR3 had no stop codons and remained in frame with V and J, and every other rearrangement counted as non-productive. CDR3 was defined by IMGT convention, running from the second conserved V-encoded cysteine to the conserved J-encoded phenylalanine. Sequences without an unambiguous match to a single V gene segment were excluded from the earlier analysis of 450 to 750 of the donors. In an earlier analysis of 500 to 750 of the donors, V segments were called functional above 56.7% productive rearrangements and were called segregating when the between-donor standard deviation exceeded 5%. A statistical classification framework was built to diagnose cytomegalovirus status from the catalog of TCR beta chain sequences. A later analysis assigned V and J genes by comparing TCR nucleotide sequences with IMGT/GENE-DB human TR gene sequences. The TCRdist pipeline was used in a later analysis to assign CDR3 sequences and most-parsimonious VDJ recombination scenarios. A later analysis defined each TCR beta chain by its CDR3 amino acid sequence plus V-gene family, and excluded reads lacking a unique V-gene family. A later analysis removed 500 to 600 highly shared, low-generation-probability nucleotide sequences to deal with suspected cross-contamination and a sequencing artifact. A later analysis calculated a clonal expansion index for each public chain from normalized within-repertoire ranks of inferred template counts. A later analysis computed generation probabilities with a VDJ recombination model fitted to out-of-frame rearrangements, and checked the results against IGoR. A later analysis scored TCR-TCR, TCR-HLA and TCR-CMV co-occurrence with hypergeometric tests, applying a repertoire-size bias correction to TCR pairs. A later analysis estimated false discovery rates by permuting HLA or CMV assignments 20 times. In a later analysis, co-occurring TCRs were grouped with DBSCAN, and TCRdist sequence similarity was added when clustering was performed within HLA-allele-positive subsets. Repertoires with fewer than 30,000 or more than 120,000 public chains, plus five repertoires with anomalous nucleotide sharing, were excluded from co-occurrence clustering. Imported from immuneACCESS, the table was reduced by TCRdb to in-frame sequences with V and J called. These copies leave out some clones; in studies compared against another copy, an unresolved V gene accounts for under half, and the cause of the remainder is not known. Clonal size and the V and J genes are those of that table, whereas D and trimming came from the DNA. For this sample the table gives approximately 160,000 clones, of which more than 80% were detected only once. The biggest ten clones account for about 0.77% of the sample.

The material sequenced was PBMCs. The rearranged chain carries TRBV7-9 and TRBJ1-1, with TRBD1 tentatively as D gene (6 bases match). The sequence was obtained from a woman aged 18 to 35 in good health and CMV-seronegative. The sequenced DNA is TGTTCCAGCAGGAAACAGGGCGGCATGAACACTGAAGCTTTCTTT. Its translation is CSSRKQGGMNTEAFF. The full variable domain, with segments outside the CDR3 supplied by the reference TRBV7-9 and TRBJ1-1 proteins, appears as DTGVSQNPRHKITKRGQNVTFRCDPISEHNRLYWYRQTLGQGPEFLTYFQNEAQLEKSRLLSDRFSAERPKGSFSTLEIQRTEQGDSAMYLCSSRKQGGMNTEAFFGQGTRLTVV.